This T cell receptor (beta chain) is drawn from a study of cytomegalovirus exposure and HLA in healthy donors. The CDR3 extends over 16 amino acids. Losses at the gene ends were 3 bases for V and 4 bases for J; bases not matched to a gene: 9. CDR1 LNHNV and CDR2 YYDKDF come from the germline V gene (reference sequence). The repertoire was sequenced with immunoSEQ multiplex PCR; TCRdb's copy has only in-frame clones and lacks some. The data contain approximately 140,000 clones, just under 85% of them singletons. The chain uses TRBV15 and TRBJ1-3; 7 bases align to TRBD1. This TCR came from a woman in her 30s in good health and CMV-seronegative. What was sequenced was PBMCs. CDR3: CATSRVGRGRGNTIYF. CDR3 DNA: TGTGCCACCAGCAGGGTCGGCAGGGGGAGAGGAAACACCATATATTTT.